The 14 T cell receptor beta chains given below trace back to one sample, sequenced in a study of blood T cell repertoires in COVID-19. The repertoire was sequenced with immunoSEQ multiplex PCR; TCRdb's copy has only in-frame clones and lacks some. This table holds more than 150,000 clones, less than 90% found once. Sequencing input: peripheral blood. The receptors were sampled from a woman in her 70s with acute or convalescent COVID-19.

The chain employs TRBV30 and TRBJ2-5; weak D call: TRBD1 (6 bases). This CDR3 region has 15 residues. Trimming removed 2 bases at V and 0 bases at J, with 13 bases between. The germline V gene has CDR1 GTSNPN and CDR2 SVGIG (reference sequence). The CDR3 nucleotides are TGTGCCTGGAGTCATCGGACAGCTTACCAAGAGACCCAGTACTTC. Its translation is CAWSHRTAYQETQYF.

The V call is TRBV6-6, the J call TRBJ1-6; 7 bases are a match to TRBD1. Germline V CDR1 and CDR2: MNHNY, SVGAGI (reference sequence). Germline trimming cut 5 bases from V and 4 bases from J; bases unmatched to any gene: 11. The CDR3 is 17 amino acids. The CDR3 nucleotides read TGTGCCAGCAGTCCCTCAGGACAGGAAATTTATAATTCACCCCTCCACTTT. Translating gives CASSPSGQEIYNSPLHF.

This chain connects TRBV5-5 to TRBJ1-2; D may be TRBD1 (6 bases). In germline, CDR1 is SGHKS, CDR2 YYEKEE (reference sequence). This CDR3 region has 15 residues. Trimming removed 4 bases from V and 4 bases from J, with 17 bases in between. CDR3 protein: CASSEETGPGYGYTF. The CDR3, as DNA: TGTGCCAGCAGCGAAGAAACAGGGCCGGGCTATGGCTACACCTTC.

This chain joins TRBV13 and TRBJ1-1, with D unclear. V shed 0 bases and J shed 1 base, with 6 bases lying between them. From germline, CDR1 is PRHDT and CDR2 FYEKMQ (reference sequence). CDR3 length equals 14 residues. The DNA of the CDR3 is TGTGCCAGCAGCTTAGGCTCCAGGAACACTGAAGCTTTCTTT. Translating it yields CASSLGSRNTEAFF. Drawing the rest from reference TRBV13 and TRBJ1-1, the complete variable domain is AAGVIQSPRHLIKEKRETATLKCYPIPRHDTVYWYQQGPGQDPQFLISFYEKMQSDKGSIPDRFSAQQFSDYHSELNMSSLELGDSALYFCASSLGSRNTEAFFGQGTRLTVV.

The chain employs TRBV27 and TRBJ2-1; 11 bases map to TRBD2. CDR1 and CDR2 (germline): MNHEY, SMNVEV (reference sequence). Trimming cost V 6 bases and J 14 bases; bases outside gene matches: 12. The CDR3 has 14 residues. This CDR3 is CASRGTSGGWVEFF. The CDR3 DNA is TGTGCCAGCAGGGGTACTAGCGGGGGATGGGTGGAGTTCTTC.

The CDR3 region has the DNA TGTGCCAGCAGACGCCGGGACAGGGAGGACCAGCCCCAGCATTTT. Translated, it gives CASRRRDREDQPQHF. The chain is built from TRBV28 and TRBJ1-5, with 9 bases matching TRBD1. The germline gives CDR1 MDHEN, CDR2 SYDVKM. The CDR3 has 15 amino acids. V lost 6 bases, J lost 7 bases, and 10 bases stayed unmatched.

The rearrangement links TRBV6-6 to TRBJ1-5; 7 bases fit TRBD1. CDR1 and CDR2 (germline): MNHNY, SVGAGI (reference sequence). Trimming removed 5 bases from V and 2 bases from J; junction bases left unmatched: 6. This CDR3 region has 15 residues. CDR3 residues: CASSSPQGRNQPQHF. The CDR3 DNA sequence: TGTGCCAGCAGTAGTCCACAGGGGCGCAATCAGCCCCAGCATTTT.

This clone occurred a few times. Here the CDR3 reads CASSGSGNTEAFF. DNA of the CDR3: TGTGCCAGCAGCGGAAGCGGGAACACTGAAGCTTTCTTT. The chain links TRBV9 to TRBJ1-1; D ambiguous. CDR3 length: 13 residues. V lost 3 bases, J lost 1 base, and 7 bases lay in between. Germline lookup yields CDR1 SGDLS and CDR2 YYNGEE.

This clone showed up just a few times. CDR3 sequence (DNA): TGTGCCAGCAGCTCACGGACAGGGATCACTGGAAACACCATATATTTT. Residues: CASSSRTGITGNTIYF. V and J are TRBV9 and TRBJ1-3, with 8 nucleotides matching TRBD1. The trim removed 4 bases at V and 2 bases at J, leaving 8 bases unmatched. The germline V gene has CDR1 SGDLS and CDR2 YYNGEE. CDR3 length equals 16 residues.

V gene TRBV27 combines with J gene TRBJ2-4; 9 bases fit TRBD1. CDR1 and CDR2 (germline): MNHEY, SMNVEV (reference sequence). The CDR3 contains 16 residues. V lost 5 bases and J lost 4; bases outside the gene matches: 9. This chain's CDR3 is CASSQGTGWGKNIQYF. The CDR3 DNA reads TGTGCCAGCAGTCAGGGGACAGGGTGGGGGAAAAACATTCAGTACTTC.

The gene calls are TRBV18 and TRBJ2-7; D is possibly TRBD1 (5 bases). The germline V gene has CDR1 KGHSH and CDR2 LQKENI. The CDR3 runs to 13 residues. The V end lost 4 bases, the J end lost 3 bases, and 10 bases lay between the germline ends. DNA of the CDR3: TGTGCCAGCTCACAAGGACAAAACTACGAGCAGTACGTC. Translated, it gives CASSQGQNYEQYV.

V and J are TRBV7-3 and TRBJ2-1; the match to TRBD2 covers 9 bases. This CDR3 contains 15 residues. Germline CDR1 and CDR2: SGHTA and FQGTGA. V lost 6 bases and J lost 6; bases outside the gene matches: 9. CDR3 bases: TGTGCCAGCAGTCTCGGGACTAGCTACTCCAATGAGCAGTTCTTC. Encoded protein: CASSLGTSYSNEQFF.

V and J are TRBV7-2 and TRBJ2-1; TRBD1 agrees at 9 bases. CDR1 and CDR2 from the germline V gene are SGHTA and FQGNSA. CDR3 length equals 16 residues. V was pared by 3 bases and J by 5 bases, with 8 bases of the junction left unmatched. The CDR3 coding sequence is TGTGCCAGCAGCTTTAATGGGGACAGGGTAGACAATGAGCAGTTCTTC. It specifies CASSFNGDRVDNEQFF.

This rearrangement joins TRBV5-1 to TRBJ1-2; D is possibly TRBD1 (5 bases). The CDR3 runs to 14 residues. Trimming left V 0 bases short and J 14 bases short, with 20 bases between. Germline assignment: CDR1 SGHRS and CDR2 YFSETQ. This chain's CDR3 is CASSLDVSARAETF. CDR3 DNA sequence: TGCGCCAGCAGCTTGGACGTCTCCGCCAGGGCGGAGACCTTC.